This T cell receptor beta chain was obtained from a study of blood T cell repertoires in COVID-19. CDR3 size: 18 residues. As processed by the authors: The assay estimated nucleated cells by amplifying reference gene primers. The data were produced by immunoSEQ multiplex PCR, yet TCRdb's version contains in-frame clones alone and is incomplete. The DNA was the basis for D and trimming; V, J and clone size are from that table. The repertoire holds 100,000 to 150,000 clones, with roughly 77% as singletons. This chain uses TRBV21-1 with TRBJ2-2; the table calls TRBD1, which could not be checked here. TRBV21-1 is assigned pseudogene status. The sequence derives from a man aged 55 to 69 with active or convalescent COVID-19. The sequenced sample was peripheral blood. CDR3 loop: CASSNGDKVKTNTGELFF. CDR3 DNA sequence: TGTGCCAGCAGCAATGGGGACAAGGTAAAAACGAACACCGGGGAGCTGTTTTTT.